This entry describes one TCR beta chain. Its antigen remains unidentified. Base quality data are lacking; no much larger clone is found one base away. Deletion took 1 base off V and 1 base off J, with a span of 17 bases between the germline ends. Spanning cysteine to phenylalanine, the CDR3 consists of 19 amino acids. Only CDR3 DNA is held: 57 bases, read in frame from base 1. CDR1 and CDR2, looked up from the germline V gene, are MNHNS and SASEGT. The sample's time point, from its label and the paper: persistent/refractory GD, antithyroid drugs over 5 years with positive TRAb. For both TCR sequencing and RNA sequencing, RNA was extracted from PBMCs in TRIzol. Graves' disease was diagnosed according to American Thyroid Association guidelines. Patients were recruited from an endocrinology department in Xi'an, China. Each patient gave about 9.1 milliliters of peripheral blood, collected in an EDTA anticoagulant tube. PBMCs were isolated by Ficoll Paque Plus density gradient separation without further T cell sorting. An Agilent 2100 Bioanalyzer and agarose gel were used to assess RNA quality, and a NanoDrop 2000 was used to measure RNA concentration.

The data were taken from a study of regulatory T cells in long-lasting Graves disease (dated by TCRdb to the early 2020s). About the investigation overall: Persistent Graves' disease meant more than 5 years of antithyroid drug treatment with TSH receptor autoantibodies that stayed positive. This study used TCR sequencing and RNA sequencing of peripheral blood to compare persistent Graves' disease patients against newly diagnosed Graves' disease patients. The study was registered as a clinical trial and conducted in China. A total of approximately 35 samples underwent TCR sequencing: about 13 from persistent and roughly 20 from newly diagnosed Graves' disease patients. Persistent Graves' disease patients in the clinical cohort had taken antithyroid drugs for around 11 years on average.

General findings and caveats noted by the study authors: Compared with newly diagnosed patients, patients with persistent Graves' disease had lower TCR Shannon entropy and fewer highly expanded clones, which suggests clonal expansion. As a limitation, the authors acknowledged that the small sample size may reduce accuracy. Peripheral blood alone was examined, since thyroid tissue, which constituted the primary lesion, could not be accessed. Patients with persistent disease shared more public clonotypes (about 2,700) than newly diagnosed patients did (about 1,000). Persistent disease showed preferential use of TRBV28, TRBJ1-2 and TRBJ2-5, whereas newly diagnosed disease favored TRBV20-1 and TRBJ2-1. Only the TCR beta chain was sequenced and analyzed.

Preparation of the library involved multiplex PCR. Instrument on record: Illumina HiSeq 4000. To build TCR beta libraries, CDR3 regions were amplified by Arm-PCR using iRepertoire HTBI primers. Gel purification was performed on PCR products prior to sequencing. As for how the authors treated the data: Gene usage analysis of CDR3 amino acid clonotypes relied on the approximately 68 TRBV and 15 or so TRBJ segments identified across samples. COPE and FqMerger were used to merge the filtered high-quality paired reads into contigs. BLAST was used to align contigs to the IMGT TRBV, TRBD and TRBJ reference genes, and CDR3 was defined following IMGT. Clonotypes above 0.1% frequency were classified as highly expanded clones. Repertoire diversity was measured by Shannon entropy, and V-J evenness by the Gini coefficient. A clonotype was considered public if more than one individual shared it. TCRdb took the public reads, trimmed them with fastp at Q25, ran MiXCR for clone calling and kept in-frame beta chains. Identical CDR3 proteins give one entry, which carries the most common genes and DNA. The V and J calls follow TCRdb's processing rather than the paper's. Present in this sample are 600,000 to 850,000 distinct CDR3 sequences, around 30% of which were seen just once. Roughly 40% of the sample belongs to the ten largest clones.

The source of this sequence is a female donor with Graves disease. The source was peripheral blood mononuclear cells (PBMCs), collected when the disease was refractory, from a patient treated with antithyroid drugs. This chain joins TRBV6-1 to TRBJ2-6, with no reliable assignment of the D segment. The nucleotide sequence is TGTGCCAGCAGTGAAGACAAGGGTTTTGGCGCGTCTGGGGCCAACGTCCTGACTTTC. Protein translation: CASSEDKGFGASGANVLTF.